The source of this TCR beta chain is a study of blood T cells in healthy people across ages. Notes on the study in general: Among long-lived donors, naive CD4+ cells were more numerous and diversity higher than in aged donors.

CDR3 length equals 17 residues. The germline V gene encodes CDR1 KGHSH and CDR2 LQKENI. J lost 5 bases, V lost 3 bases, and 5 bases had no gene match. This clonotype was seen a few times. Its matching antigen is unknown. Staff drew roughly 10 milliliters of peripheral blood from each donor. Per-sample PBMC isolation yielded at least 6.5 million cells. The total RNA that was extracted per sample amounted to at least 5 micrograms. Next came a second PCR, run for about 6 to 12 cycles, which used a sample-barcoded 5' primer along with a J-beta primer mix. TCRdb ran MiXCR on the 5' RACE reads and lists one entry per CDR3 protein. The sample has roughly 680,000 distinct CDR3 sequences; 49% are singletons.

The V and J genes are TRBV18 and TRBJ2-1, with TRBD2 matching 15 bases. This receptor was identified in a woman between 55 and 75 years old in good health. Sequencing used blood. The CDR3 spells CASSPPGLAGGNNEQFF. The CDR3 nucleotides read TGTGCCAGCTCACCCCCGGGACTAGCGGGAGGTAACAATGAGCAGTTCTTC. Full variable domain (rest looked up from reference TRBV18 and TRBJ2-1): NAGVMQNPRHLVRRRGQEARLRCSPMKGHSHVYWYRQLPEEGLKFMVYLQKENIIDESGMPKERFSAEFPKEGPSILRIQQVVRGDSAAYFCASSPPGLAGGNNEQFFGPGTRLTVL.